This T cell receptor (beta chain) was identified in a study of metastatic and nonmetastatic thyroid tumors. Study-level background: A comparison of repertoires was made across blood and tumor or nodule tissue from malignant and benign thyroid patients. Study-wide results and limits: For both blood and tumor, malignant thyroid tumors reportedly showed significantly higher TCR beta diversity than benign nodules did.

Turning to this clone: The antigen remains unidentified.

There were no patients who had received any treatment before thyroid surgery. Original methodology: A papillary thyroid cancer distant-metastasis classifier was built from CDR3 differences across clinicopathological groups. From the PCR reads, TCRdb re-called clones with MiXCR. It is TCRdb's table, rather than the study itself, that gives the V and J calls and clone size. The repertoire holds just over 70,000 clones, with 15% to 20% as singletons. The CDR3 sequence is 14 residues long. Trimming cost V 10 bases and J 1 base, with 16 bases left between them. Germline lookup yields CDR1 MNHNS and CDR2 SASEGT.

Sequenced sample: blood. This receptor was identified in a female donor with papillary thyroid cancer or a benign thyroid nodule (not recorded which). Some clones in this sample may be carry-over from other donors' samples. The chain carries TRBV6-1 and TRBJ1-1, with D hard to call. Here the CDR3 DNA reads TGTGCCACTACCCTCAAGTGGGAGAACACTGAAGCTTTCTTT. This sequence encodes CATTLKWENTEAFF.